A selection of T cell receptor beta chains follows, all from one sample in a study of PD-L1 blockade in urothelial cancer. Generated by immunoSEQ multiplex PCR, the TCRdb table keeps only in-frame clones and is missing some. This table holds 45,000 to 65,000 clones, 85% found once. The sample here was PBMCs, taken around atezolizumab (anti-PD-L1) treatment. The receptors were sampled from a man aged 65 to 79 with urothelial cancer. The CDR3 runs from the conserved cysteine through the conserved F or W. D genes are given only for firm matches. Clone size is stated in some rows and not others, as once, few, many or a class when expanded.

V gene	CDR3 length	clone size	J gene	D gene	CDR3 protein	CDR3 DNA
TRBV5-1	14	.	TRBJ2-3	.	CASSLGHRTDTQYF	TGCGCCAGCAGCCTTGGACACCGCACAGATACGCAGTATTTT
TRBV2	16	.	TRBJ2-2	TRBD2	CASSGLAGLNTGELFF	TGTGCCAGCAGCGGACTAGCGGGACTTAACACCGGGGAGCTGTTTTTT
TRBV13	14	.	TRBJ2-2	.	CASSLGGYTGELFF	TGTGCCAGCAGCCTTGGAGGGTACACCGGGGAGCTGTTTTTT
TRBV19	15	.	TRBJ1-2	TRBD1	CASSIAADRGYGYTF	TGTGCCAGTAGTATAGCGGCGGACAGGGGCTATGGCTACACCTTC
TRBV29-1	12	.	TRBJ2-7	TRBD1	CSVGDRSYEQYF	TGCAGCGTTGGGGACAGGTCCTACGAGCAGTACTTC
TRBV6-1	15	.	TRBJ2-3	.	CASRGASTSTDTQYF	TGTGCCAGCAGGGGAGCATCCACTAGCACAGATACGCAGTATTTT
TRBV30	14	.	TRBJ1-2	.	CAWSVPRTVPGYTF	TGTGCCTGGAGCGTACCGCGGACAGTCCCTGGCTACACCTTC
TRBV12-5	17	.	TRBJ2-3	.	CASGLLHSRDSHRYAYF	TGTGCTAGTGGTTTGCTCCATTCCCGGGACTCCCACAGATACGCGTATTTT
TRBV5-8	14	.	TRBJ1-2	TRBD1	CASSRGQAGYGYTF	TGTGCCAGCAGTCGCGGACAGGCGGGCTATGGCTACACCTTC
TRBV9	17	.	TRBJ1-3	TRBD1	CASSRDRSFSSGNTIYF	TGTGCCAGCAGCCGGGACAGGTCGTTTTCCTCTGGAAACACCATATATTTT
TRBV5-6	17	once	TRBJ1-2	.	CASSPFWSLGQIYGYTF	TGTGCCAGCAGCCCATTCTGGTCGCTGGGGCAGATCTATGGCTACACCTTC
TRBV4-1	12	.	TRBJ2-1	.	CASSSSSDEQFF	TGCGCCAGCAGCTCTTCCTCGGATGAGCAGTTCTTC
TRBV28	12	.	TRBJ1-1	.	CASSLGQTEAFF	TGTGCCAGCAGTTTAGGACAAACCGAAGCTTTCTTT
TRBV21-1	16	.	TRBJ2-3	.	CASSKGASGSHRYAYF	TGTGCCAGCAGCAAAGGGGCTAGCGGGTCGCACAGATACGCGTATTTT
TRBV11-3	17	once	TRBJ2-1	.	CASSLMGESVPYNEQFF	TGTGCCAGCAGCTTAATGGGAGAATCGGTTCCTTACAATGAGCAGTTCTTC
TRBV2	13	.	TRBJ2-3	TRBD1	CASSGQGTDTQYF	TGTGCCAGCAGCGGACAGGGTACAGATACGCAGTATTTT
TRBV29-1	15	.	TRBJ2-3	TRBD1	CSVYGTGGLDRYAYF	TGCAGCGTCTACGGGACAGGGGGTTTGGACAGATACGCGTATTTT
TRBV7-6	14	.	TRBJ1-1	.	CASSLGAGNTEAFF	TGTGCCAGCAGCTTAGGGGCGGGAAACACTGAAGCTTTCTTT
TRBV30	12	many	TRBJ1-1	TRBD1	CAWNRGLTEAFF	TGTGCCTGGAACAGGGGGCTCACTGAAGCTTTCTTT
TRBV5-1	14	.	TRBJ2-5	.	CASSLGAGQETQYF	TGCGCCAGCAGCTTGGGCGCAGGCCAAGAGACCCAGTACTTC
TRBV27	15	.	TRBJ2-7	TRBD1	CASSLEQGSSYEQYF	TGTGCCAGCAGTTTAGAACAGGGGAGTTCCTACGAGCAGTACTTC
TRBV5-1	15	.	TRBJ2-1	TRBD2	CASSLSGRAGNEQFF	TGCGCCAGCAGCCTTAGCGGGAGGGCTGGCAATGAGCAGTTCTTC
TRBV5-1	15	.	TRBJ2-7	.	CASSLAGGSLYEQYF	TGCGCCAGCAGCTTGGCGGGCGGGTCACTCTACGAGCAGTACTTC
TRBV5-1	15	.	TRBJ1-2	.	CASTFGQTADYGYTF	TGCGCCAGCACGTTCGGACAAACCGCCGACTATGGCTACACCTTC
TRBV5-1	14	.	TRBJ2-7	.	CASSLAGEPYEQYF	TGCGCCAGCAGCTTGGCCGGGGAGCCTTACGAGCAGTACTTC
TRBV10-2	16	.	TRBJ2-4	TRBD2	CASSEPTSGRRDIQYF	TGCGCCAGCAGTGAGCCTACTAGCGGGAGAAGAGACATTCAGTACTTC
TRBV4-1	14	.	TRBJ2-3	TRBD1	CASSQVGLTGGMYF	TGCGCCAGCAGCCAAGTCGGTTTGACAGGGGGCATGTATTTT
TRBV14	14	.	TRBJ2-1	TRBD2	CASSRQGGVDEQFF	TGTGCCAGCAGCCGGCAGGGAGGGGTAGATGAGCAGTTCTTC
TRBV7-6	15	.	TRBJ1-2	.	CASSPEITYRDGYTF	TGTGCCAGCAGCCCCGAGATAACCTACAGGGACGGCTACACCTTC
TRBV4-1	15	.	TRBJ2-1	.	CASSQDRGIPNEQFF	TGCGCCAGCAGCCAAGATCGAGGAATTCCCAATGAGCAGTTCTTC
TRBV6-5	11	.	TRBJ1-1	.	CASRQGLRAFF	TGTGCCAGCAGACAGGGCTTAAGGGCTTTCTTT
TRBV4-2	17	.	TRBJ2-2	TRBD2	CASSQPGRGGATGELFF	TGTGCCAGCAGCCAACCGGGGCGGGGAGGGGCCACCGGGGAGCTGTTTTTT
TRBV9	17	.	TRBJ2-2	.	CASSVDRFGSNTGELFF	TGTGCCAGCAGCGTAGACAGGTTCGGATCGAACACCGGGGAGCTGTTTTTT
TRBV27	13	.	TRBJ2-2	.	CASSFSGAGELFF	TGTGCCAGCAGTTTCTCAGGGGCCGGGGAGCTGTTTTTT
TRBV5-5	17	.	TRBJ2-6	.	CASSLDVSGSGANVLTF	TGTGCCAGCAGCTTGGATGTAAGCGGCTCTGGGGCCAACGTCCTGACTTTC
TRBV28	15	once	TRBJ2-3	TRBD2	CASSLRELWGDTQYF	TGTGCCAGCAGTTTGCGGGAGCTGTGGGGAGATACGCAGTATTTT
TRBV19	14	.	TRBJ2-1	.	CASSIGTVYNEQFF	TGTGCCAGTAGTATAGGCACAGTGTACAATGAGCAGTTCTTC
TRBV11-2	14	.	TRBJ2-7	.	CASSHSRGSDEQYF	TGTGCCAGCAGCCACTCCCGGGGAAGCGACGAGCAGTACTTC
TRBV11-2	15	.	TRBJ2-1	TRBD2	CASSRREGPYNEQFF	TGTGCCAGCAGTCGGCGGGAGGGCCCCTACAATGAGCAGTTCTTC
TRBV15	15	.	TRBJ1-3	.	CATSRDVASGNTIYF	TGTGCCACCAGCAGAGATGTAGCCTCTGGAAACACCATATATTTT
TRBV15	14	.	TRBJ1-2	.	CATSRVQGGGGYTF	TGTGCCACCAGCAGAGTTCAGGGCGGAGGGGGCTACACCTTC
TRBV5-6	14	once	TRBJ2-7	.	CASSFRDNPYEQYF	TGTGCCAGCAGCTTCCGGGACAACCCCTACGAGCAGTACTTC
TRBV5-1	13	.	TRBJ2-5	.	CASSMDLGETQYF	TGCGCCAGCAGTATGGACTTAGGGGAGACCCAGTACTTC
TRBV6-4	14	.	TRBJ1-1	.	CASSPQGFDTEAFF	TGTGCCAGCAGCCCACAGGGTTTTGACACTGAAGCTTTCTTT
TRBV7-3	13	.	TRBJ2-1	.	CASSPGLNNEQFF	TGTGCCAGCAGCCCGGGACTTAACAATGAGCAGTTCTTC